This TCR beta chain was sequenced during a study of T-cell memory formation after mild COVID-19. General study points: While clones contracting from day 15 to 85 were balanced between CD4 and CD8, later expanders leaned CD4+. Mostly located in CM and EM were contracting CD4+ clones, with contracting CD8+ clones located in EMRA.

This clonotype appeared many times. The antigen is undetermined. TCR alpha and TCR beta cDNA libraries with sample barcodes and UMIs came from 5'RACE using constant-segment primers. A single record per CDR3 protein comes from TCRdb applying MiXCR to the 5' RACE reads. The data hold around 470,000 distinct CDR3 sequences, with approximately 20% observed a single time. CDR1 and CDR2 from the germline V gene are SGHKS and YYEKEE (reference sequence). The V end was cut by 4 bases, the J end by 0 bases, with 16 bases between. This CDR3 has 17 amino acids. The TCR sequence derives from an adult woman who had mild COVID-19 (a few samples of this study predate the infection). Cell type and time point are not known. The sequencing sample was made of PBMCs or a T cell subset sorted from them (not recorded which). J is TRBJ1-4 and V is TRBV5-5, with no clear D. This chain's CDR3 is CASSPTLSRATNEKLFF. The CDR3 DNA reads TGTGCCAGCAGCCCGACTCTTTCACGAGCAACTAATGAAAAACTGTTTTTT.